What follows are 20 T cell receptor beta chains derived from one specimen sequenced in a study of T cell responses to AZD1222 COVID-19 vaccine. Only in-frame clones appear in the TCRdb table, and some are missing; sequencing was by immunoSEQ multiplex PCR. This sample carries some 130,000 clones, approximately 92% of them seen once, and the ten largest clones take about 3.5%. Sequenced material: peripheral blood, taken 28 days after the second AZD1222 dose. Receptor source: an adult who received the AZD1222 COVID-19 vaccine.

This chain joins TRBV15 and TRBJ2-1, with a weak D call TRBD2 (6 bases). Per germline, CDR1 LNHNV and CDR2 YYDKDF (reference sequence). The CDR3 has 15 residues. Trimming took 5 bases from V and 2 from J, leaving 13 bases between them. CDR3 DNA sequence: TGTGCCACCAGCCTTCGGCGGGACGCCTACAATGAGCAGTTCTTC. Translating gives CATSLRRDAYNEQFF.

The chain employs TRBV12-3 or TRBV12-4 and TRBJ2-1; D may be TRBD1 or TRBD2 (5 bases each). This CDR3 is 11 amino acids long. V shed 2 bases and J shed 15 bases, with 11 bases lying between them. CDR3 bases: TGTGCCAGCAGTTTATTGGGGGACCCGTTCTTC. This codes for CASSLLGDPFF.

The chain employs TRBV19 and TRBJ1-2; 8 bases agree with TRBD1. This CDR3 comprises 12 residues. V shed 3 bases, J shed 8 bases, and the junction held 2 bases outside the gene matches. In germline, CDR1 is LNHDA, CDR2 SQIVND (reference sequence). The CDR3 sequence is CASSIQGAGYTF. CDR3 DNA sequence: TGTGCCAGTAGTATTCAGGGGGCCGGCTACACCTTC.

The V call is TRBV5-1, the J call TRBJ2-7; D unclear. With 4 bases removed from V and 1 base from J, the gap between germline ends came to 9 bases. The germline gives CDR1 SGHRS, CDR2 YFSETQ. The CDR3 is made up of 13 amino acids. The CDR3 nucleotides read TGCGCCAGCAGCCCTCAGGCGTCCTACGAGCAGTACTTC. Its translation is CASSPQASYEQYF.

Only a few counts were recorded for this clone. Here the CDR3 reads CASSFNRDVYGYTF. The CDR3 DNA reads as TGTGCCAGCAGCTTTAACCGGGACGTCTATGGCTACACCTTC. This chain uses TRBV7-2 with TRBJ1-2; possible D gene TRBD1, 5 bases. This CDR3 has 14 residues. The germline V gene encodes CDR1 SGHTA and CDR2 FQGNSA. Trimming removed 3 bases from V and 4 bases from J, with 12 bases in between.

CDR3 nucleotides: TGTGCCAGCAGCTTGGACCTGAGGGGAAACACCATATATTTT. Its translation is CASSLDLRGNTIYF. This chain uses TRBV5-4 with TRBJ1-3; no reliable D call. The CDR3 length is 14 residues. The V end was cut by 0 bases, the J end by 4 bases, with 8 bases between. Germline values: CDR1 SGHNT, CDR2 YYREEE (reference sequence).

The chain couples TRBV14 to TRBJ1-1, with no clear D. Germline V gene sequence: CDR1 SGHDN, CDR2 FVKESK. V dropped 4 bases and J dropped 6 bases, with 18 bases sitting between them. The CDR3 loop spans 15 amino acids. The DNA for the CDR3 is TGTGCCAGCAGCCCCCTGGGCCCGCCCAGCCCTGAAGCTTTCTTT. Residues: CASSPLGPPSPEAFF.

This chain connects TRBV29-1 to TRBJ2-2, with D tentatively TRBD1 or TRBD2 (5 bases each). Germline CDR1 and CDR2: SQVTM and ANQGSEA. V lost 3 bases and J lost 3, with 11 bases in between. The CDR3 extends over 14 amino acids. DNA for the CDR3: TGCAGCGTTGATTGGGGGAGTTACACCGGGGAGCTGTTTTTT. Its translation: CSVDWGSYTGELFF.

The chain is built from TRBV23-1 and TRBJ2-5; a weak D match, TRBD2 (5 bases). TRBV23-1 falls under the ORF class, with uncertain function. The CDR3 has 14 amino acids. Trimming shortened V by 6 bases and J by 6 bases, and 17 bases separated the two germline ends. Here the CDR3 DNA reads TGCGCCAGCAGCCCCCTAGCTGGGGAGAAGACCCAGTACTTC. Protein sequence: CASSPLAGEKTQYF.

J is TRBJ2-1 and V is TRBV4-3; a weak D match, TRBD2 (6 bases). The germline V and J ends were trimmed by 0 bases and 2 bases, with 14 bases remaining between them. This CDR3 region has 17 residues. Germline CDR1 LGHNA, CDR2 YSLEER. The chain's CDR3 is CASSQDRRLATYNEQFF. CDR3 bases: TGCGCCAGCAGCCAAGATCGTAGGCTAGCGACCTACAATGAGCAGTTCTTC.

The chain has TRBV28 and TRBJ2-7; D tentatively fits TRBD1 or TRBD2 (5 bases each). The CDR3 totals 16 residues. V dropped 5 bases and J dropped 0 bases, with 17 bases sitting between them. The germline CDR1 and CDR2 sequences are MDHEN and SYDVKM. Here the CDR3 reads CASSRSWGTSSYEQYF. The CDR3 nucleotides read TGTGCCAGCAGTCGCAGTTGGGGGACCTCCTCCTACGAGCAGTACTTC.

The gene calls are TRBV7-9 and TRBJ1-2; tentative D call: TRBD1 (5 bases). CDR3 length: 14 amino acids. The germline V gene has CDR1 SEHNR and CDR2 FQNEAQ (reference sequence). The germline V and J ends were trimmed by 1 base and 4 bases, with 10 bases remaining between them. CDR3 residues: CASSLGAGPYGYTF. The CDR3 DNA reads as TGTGCCAGCAGCTTAGGGGCGGGACCCTATGGCTACACCTTC. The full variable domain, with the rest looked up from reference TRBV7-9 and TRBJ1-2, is DTGVSQNPRHKITKRGQNVTFRCDPISEHNRLYWYRQTLGQGPEFLTYFQNEAQLEKSRLLSDRFSAERPKGSFSTLEIQRTEQGDSAMYLCASSLGAGPYGYTFGSGTRLTVV.

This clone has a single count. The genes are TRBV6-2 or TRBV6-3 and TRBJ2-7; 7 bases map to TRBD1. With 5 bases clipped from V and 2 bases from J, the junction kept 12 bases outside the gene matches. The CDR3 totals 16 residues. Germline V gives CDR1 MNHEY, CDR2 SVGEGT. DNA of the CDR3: TGTGCCAGCAGTACCCTCTCCCGGGACAGACCCTACGAGCAGTACTTC. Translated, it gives CASSTLSRDRPYEQYF.

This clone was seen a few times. CDR3 coding DNA: TGTGCCAGCAGCTTGGGCGCCCGCCGCACCGGGGAGCTGTTTTTT. As protein: CASSLGARRTGELFF. J is TRBJ2-2 and V is TRBV11-2, with unresolved D. The germline gives CDR1 SGHAT, CDR2 FQNNGV. CDR3 length equals 15 residues. Trimming pared 3 bases from V and 4 bases from J, leaving 12 bases between.

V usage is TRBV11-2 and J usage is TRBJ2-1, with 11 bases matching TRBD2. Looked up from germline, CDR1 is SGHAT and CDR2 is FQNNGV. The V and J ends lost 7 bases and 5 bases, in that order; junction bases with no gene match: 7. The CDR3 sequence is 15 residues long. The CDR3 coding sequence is TGTGCCAGCACCCTTGGGACTAGCGGCGACAATGAGCAGTTCTTC. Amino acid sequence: CASTLGTSGDNEQFF.

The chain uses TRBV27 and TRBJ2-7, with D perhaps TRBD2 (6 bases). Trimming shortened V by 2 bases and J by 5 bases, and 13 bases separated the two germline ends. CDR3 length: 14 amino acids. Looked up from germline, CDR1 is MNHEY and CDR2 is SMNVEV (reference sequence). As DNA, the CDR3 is TGTGCCAGCAGTTTAGGGGGGAGTGTCGACGAGCAGTACTTC. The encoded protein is CASSLGGSVDEQYF.

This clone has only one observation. The CDR3 protein is CASSLGVSNYGYTF. The CDR3 bases are TGTGCCAGCAGCTTGGGGGTTTCTAACTATGGCTACACCTTC. The chain uses TRBV5-6 and TRBJ1-2; D gene uncertain. The CDR3 is 14 amino acids. The V gene lost 0 bases and the J gene lost 0 bases, with 6 bases spanning the gap. Germline V gene lookup returns CDR1 SGHDT and CDR2 YYEEEE. Complete variable domain (other parts from reference TRBV5-6 and TRBJ1-2): DAGVTQSPTHLIKTRGQQVTLRCSPKSGHDTVSWYQQALGQGPQFIFQYYEEEERQRGNFPDRFSGHQFPNYSSELNVNALLLGDSALYLCASSLGVSNYGYTFGSGTRLTVV.

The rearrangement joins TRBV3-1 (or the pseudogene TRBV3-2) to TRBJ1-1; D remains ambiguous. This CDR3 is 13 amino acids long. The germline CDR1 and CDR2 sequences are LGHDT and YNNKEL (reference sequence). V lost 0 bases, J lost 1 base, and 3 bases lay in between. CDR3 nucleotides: TGTGCCAGCAGCCAAGACGGGAACACTGAAGCTTTCTTT. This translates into CASSQDGNTEAFF.

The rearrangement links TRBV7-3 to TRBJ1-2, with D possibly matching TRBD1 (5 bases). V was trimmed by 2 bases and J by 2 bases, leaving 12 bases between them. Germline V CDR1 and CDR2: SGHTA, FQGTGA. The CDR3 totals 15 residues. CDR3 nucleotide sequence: TGTGCCAGCAGCTTAGGTCAGGGCTTGAACTATGGCTACACCTTC. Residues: CASSLGQGLNYGYTF. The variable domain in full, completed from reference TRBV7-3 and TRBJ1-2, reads GAGVSQTPSNKVTEKGKYVELRCDPISGHTALYWYRQSLGQGPEFLIYFQGTGAADDSGLPNDRFFAVRPEGSVSTLKIQRTERGDSAVYLCASSLGQGLNYGYTFGSGTRLTVV.

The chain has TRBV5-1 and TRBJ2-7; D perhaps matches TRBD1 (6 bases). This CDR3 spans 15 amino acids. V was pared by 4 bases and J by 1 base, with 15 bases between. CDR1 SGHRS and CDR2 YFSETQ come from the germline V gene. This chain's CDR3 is CASSLTGTSSYEQYF. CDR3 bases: TGCGCCAGCAGCCTTACAGGGACCTCTTCCTACGAGCAGTACTTC.